The text below deals with one TCR beta chain. Methods used by the authors: From reference gene primer amplification, estimates of nucleated cell counts were derived. Data came from immunoSEQ multiplex PCR; TCRdb stores just in-frame clones and leaves some out. That table furnishes V, J and clone size, whereas the DNA furnished D and trimming. The data show 250,000 to 400,000 clones, with roughly 90% seen just once and under 3% held by the top ten. The data were taken from a study of blood T cell repertoires in COVID-19. Seattle-derived patients entered the study during active infection and were followed longitudinally. The junction had 5 bases not matched to a gene; V was cut back by 0 bases and J by 6 bases. This CDR3 has 15 residues. CDR1 is SGDLS, CDR2 YYNGEE, per germline.

The sequenced sample consisted of peripheral blood. The TCR was taken from a woman in her 30s with COVID-19, enrolled during active disease. V and J are TRBV9 and TRBJ2-1; 8 bases are shared with TRBD2. The DNA for the CDR3 is TGTGCCAGCAGCGTAGATCAGCGGGAGATCAATGAGCAGTTCTTC. Its translation is CASSVDQREINEQFF.